This T cell receptor (beta chain) was recovered during a study of long-term antiretroviral therapy in people with HIV. immunoSEQ v3.0 was run at survey level. The protocol was immunoSEQ multiplex PCR, while the TCRdb copy is restricted to in-frame clones and leaves out a portion. Of some 18,000 clones listed, about 84% are singletons. This clone came up once. The CDR3 length is 15 residues. Per germline, CDR1 SGHTA and CDR2 FQGNSA. The trim removed 2 bases at V and 7 bases at J, leaving 9 bases unmatched. The sequence came from a man in his late teens or twenties with HIV. Sequenced here: unsorted PBMCs, sampled 0.1 years before starting antiretroviral therapy. The chain is built from TRBV7-2 and TRBJ2-7, with 9 bases fitting TRBD1. The CDR3 DNA sequence: TGTGCCAGCAGCTTAACAACAGGGGGCCTTTTGGAGCAGTACTTC. Translated: CASSLTTGGLLEQYF.